This T cell receptor (beta chain) emerged from a study of shared clonotypes between healthy human individuals. Overall study context: Every donor yielded three CD4 naive, three CD4 memory, two CD8 naive and one CD8 memory plate. General study points: Naive subsets tended to show greater estimated richness than memory subsets.

Germline assignment: CDR1 LNHDA and CDR2 SQIVND (reference sequence). V gave up 4 bases and J gave up 3 bases; unmatched junction bases: 10. The CDR3 consists of 16 residues. Healthy and HIV-negative, the adult donors had no recent acute infections or vaccinations. Donors were Caucasian adults residing in Nashville, Tennessee, USA. Sequenced by immunoSEQ multiplex PCR; TCRdb stores in-frame clones only, minus some. The profile covers some 2,500,000 clones, with 85% to 95% appearing a single time and approximately 0.41% taken by the ten largest. On this clone: The target antigen is unknown.

The gene calls are TRBV19 and TRBJ2-5, with TRBD1 identical over 8 bases. Sequences were obtained from naive CD4+ T cells from PBMCs. This sample's subset: CD45RA+ positively selected. This receptor was taken from a man younger than 35 in good health. Some clones in this sample may be carry-over from other donors' samples. The CDR3 is CASSTMGTGNKETQYF. The CDR3 nucleotides are TGTGCCAGTAGTACCATGGGGACAGGTAACAAAGAGACCCAGTACTTC.